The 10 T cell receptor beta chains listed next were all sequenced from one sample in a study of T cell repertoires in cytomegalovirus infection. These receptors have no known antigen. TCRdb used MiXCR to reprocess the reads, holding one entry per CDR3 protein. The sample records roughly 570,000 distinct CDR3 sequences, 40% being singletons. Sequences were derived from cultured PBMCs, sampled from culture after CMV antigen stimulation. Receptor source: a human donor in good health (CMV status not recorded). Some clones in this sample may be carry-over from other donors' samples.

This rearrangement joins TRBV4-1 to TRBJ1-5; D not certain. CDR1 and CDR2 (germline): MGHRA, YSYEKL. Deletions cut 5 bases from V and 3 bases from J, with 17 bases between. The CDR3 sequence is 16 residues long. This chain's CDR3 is CASSLSDGSFNQPQHF. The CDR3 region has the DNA TGCGCCAGCAGCTTGAGTGATGGGTCCTTCAATCAGCCCCAGCATTTT.

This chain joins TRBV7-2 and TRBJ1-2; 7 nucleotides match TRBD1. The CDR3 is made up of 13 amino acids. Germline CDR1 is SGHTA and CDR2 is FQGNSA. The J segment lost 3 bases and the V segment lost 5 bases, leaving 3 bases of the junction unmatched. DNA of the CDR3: TGTGCCAGCAGCGCTGGACAGGACTATGGCTACACCTTC. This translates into CASSAGQDYGYTF.

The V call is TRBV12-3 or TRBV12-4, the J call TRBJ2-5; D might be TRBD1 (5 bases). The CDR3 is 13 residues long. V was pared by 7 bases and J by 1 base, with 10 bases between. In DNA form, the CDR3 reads TGTGCCAGCACCCGACAGCTCCAAGAGACCCAGTACTTC. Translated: CASTRQLQETQYF.

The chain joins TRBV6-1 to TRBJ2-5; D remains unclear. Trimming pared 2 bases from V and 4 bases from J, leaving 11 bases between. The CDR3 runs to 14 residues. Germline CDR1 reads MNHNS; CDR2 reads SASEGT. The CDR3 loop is CASSEWVQLETQYF. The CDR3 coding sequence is TGTGCCAGCAGTGAATGGGTCCAACTAGAGACCCAGTACTTC.

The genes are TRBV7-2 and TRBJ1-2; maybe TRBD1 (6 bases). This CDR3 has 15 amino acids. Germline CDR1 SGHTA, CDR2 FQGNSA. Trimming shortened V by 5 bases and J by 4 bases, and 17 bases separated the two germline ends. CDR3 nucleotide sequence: TGTGCCAGCAGCGAAACCCGGACAGACGCCTATGGCTACACCTTC. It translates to CASSETRTDAYGYTF.

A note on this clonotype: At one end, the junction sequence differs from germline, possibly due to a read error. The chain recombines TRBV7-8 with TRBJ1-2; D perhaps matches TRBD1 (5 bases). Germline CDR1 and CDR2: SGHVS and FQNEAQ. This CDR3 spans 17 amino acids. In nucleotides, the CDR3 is TGTGCCAGCAGCTTAGGAGGGACGGTCCCCTGGCTAGCCCGAATTGGCTTC. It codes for CASSLGGTVPWLARIGF.

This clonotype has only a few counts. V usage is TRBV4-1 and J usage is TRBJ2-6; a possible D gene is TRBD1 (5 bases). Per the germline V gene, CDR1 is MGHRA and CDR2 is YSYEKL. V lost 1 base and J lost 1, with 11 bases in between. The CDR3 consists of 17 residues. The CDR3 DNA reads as TGCGCCAGCAGCCAAGGTCAGGGTGCATCTGGGGCCAACGTCCTGACTTTC. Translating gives CASSQGQGASGANVLTF.

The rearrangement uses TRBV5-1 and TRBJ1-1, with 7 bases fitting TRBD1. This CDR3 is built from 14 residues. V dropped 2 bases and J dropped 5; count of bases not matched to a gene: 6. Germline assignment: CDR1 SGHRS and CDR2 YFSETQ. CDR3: CASSFVGGGTEAFF. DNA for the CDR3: TGCGCCAGCAGCTTTGTAGGGGGCGGAACTGAAGCTTTCTTT. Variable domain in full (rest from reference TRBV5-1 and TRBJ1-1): KAGVTQTPRYLIKTRGQQVTLSCSPISGHRSVSWYQQTPGQGLQFLFEYFSETQRNKGNFPGRFSGRQFSNSRSEMNVSTLELGDSALYLCASSFVGGGTEAFFGQGTRLTVV.

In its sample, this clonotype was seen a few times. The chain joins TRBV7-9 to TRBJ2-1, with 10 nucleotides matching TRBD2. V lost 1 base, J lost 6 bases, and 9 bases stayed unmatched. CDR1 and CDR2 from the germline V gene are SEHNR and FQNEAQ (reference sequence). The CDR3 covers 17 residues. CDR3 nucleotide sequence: TGTGCCAGCAGCTTAGTGGGGGGGTCTAGCGGGAGCAATGAGCAGTTCTTC. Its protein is CASSLVGGSSGSNEQFF.

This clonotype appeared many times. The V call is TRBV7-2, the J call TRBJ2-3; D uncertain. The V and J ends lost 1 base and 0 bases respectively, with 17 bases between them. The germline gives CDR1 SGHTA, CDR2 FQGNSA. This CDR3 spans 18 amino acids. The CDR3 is CASSLEGGFPFSTDTQYF. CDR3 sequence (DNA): TGTGCCAGCAGCTTAGAGGGCGGTTTCCCCTTTAGCACAGATACGCAGTATTTT.